The 23 T cell receptor beta chains reported below all come from one sample, sequenced in a study of metastatic and nonmetastatic thyroid tumors. TCRdb reanalyzed the PCR reads with MiXCR. The data hold some 38,000 clones, with less than 50% observed a single time. There were no patients who had received any treatment before thyroid surgery. Sequencing input: tumor tissue. The receptors were gathered from a male donor with papillary thyroid cancer or a benign thyroid nodule (not recorded which). Some clones in this sample may be carry-over from other donors' samples.

In DNA form, the CDR3 reads TGTGCCAGCAGCCTGGACAGAAGAGGAAACACCATATATTTT. As protein: CASSLDRRGNTIYF. The V call is TRBV5-6, the J call TRBJ1-3, with D perhaps TRBD1 (6 bases). The CDR3 spans 14 residues. The V gene's germline CDR1 is SGHDT and CDR2 YYEEEE. V was trimmed by 4 bases and J by 4 bases, leaving 12 bases between them.

The chain employs TRBV30 and TRBJ2-7; either TRBD1 or TRBD2 may fit D (5 bases each). CDR1 GTSNPN and CDR2 SVGIG come from the germline V gene (reference sequence). Trimming removed 7 bases from V and 1 base from J, with 17 bases in between. The CDR3 consists of 14 residues. CDR3 nucleotide sequence: TGTGCCTCGAGAAGGGGACCCCAGTCCTACGAGCAGTACTTC. Translation gives CASRRGPQSYEQYF.

This chain uses TRBV30 with TRBJ2-6, with 9 bases lining up with TRBD1. The trim removed 2 bases at V and 5 bases at J, leaving 10 bases unmatched. Germline values: CDR1 GTSNPN, CDR2 SVGIG (reference sequence). The CDR3 length is 17 residues. CDR3 DNA sequence: TGTGCCTGGAGTCCCCGGGACAGGGCTACCTGGGCCAACGTCCTGACTTTC. It codes for CAWSPRDRATWANVLTF.

The sample holds one count of this clone. V gene TRBV30 combines with J gene TRBJ2-6; TRBD1 agrees at 8 bases. With V trimmed by 2 bases and J by 1 base, 7 bases remained unmatched. The CDR3 runs to 17 residues. Germline V CDR1 and CDR2: GTSNPN, SVGIG (reference sequence). The CDR3 sequence is CAWSPGGLGSGANVLTF. As DNA, the CDR3 is TGTGCCTGGAGTCCAGGGGGCTTAGGGTCTGGGGCCAACGTCCTGACTTTC. The variable domain in full, with the rest retrieved from reference TRBV30 and TRBJ2-6, is SQTIHQWPATLVQPVGSPLSLECTVEGTSNPNLYWYRQAAGRGLQLLFYSVGIGQISSEVPQNLSASRPQDRQFILSSKKLLLSDSGFYLCAWSPGGLGSGANVLTFGAGSRLTVL.

This clone was recorded a few times. CDR3 amino acids: CASSNGGHTEAFF. CDR3 DNA: TGTGCCAGTAGTAACGGGGGCCACACTGAAGCTTTCTTT. The V gene is TRBV19, the J gene TRBJ1-1, with D maybe TRBD1 (6 bases). The CDR3 is 13 residues long. V was clipped by 4 bases and J by 3 bases, with 9 bases between them. Germline CDR1 reads LNHDA; CDR2 reads SQIVND (reference sequence).

The chain uses TRBV30 and TRBJ1-2, with D possibly being TRBD1 (5 bases). V gave up 1 base and J gave up 7 bases, with 7 bases separating them. The germline V gene has CDR1 GTSNPN and CDR2 SVGIG (reference sequence). The CDR3 spans 11 residues. The CDR3 reads CAWSGGAGYTF. Written as DNA, the CDR3 is TGTGCCTGGAGTGGAGGGGCTGGCTACACCTTC. Complete variable domain (other parts from reference TRBV30 and TRBJ1-2): SQTIHQWPATLVQPVGSPLSLECTVEGTSNPNLYWYRQAAGRGLQLLFYSVGIGQISSEVPQNLSASRPQDRQFILSSKKLLLSDSGFYLCAWSGGAGYTFGSGTRLTVV.

This clone was counted between two and nine times. The genes are TRBV20-1 and TRBJ2-7, with 9 positions matching TRBD2. The CDR3 has 12 residues. The ends lost 3 bases at V and 7 bases at J; junction bases unmatched: 4. The germline CDR1 and CDR2 sequences are DFQATT and SNEGSKA (reference sequence). The DNA for the CDR3 is TGCAGTGCTAGTCGCGGGAGGGAGGAGCAGTACTTC. This encodes CSASRGREEQYF.

The gene calls are TRBV11-2 and TRBJ1-3; D remains unclear. V lost 5 bases, J lost 6 bases, and 11 bases lay in between. The CDR3 runs 13 residues. CDR1 SGHAT and CDR2 FQNNGV come from the germline V gene. This CDR3 is CASSHRTSNTIYF. The CDR3 nucleotides are TGTGCCAGCAGCCATCGGACTTCAAACACCATATATTTT. Based on the CDR3 plus reference TRBV11-2 and TRBJ1-3, the full variable domain is EAGVAQSPRYKIIEKRQSVAFWCNPISGHATLYWYQQILGQGPKLLIQFQNNGVVDDSQLPKDRFSAERLKGVDSTLKIQPAKLEDSAVYLCASSHRTSNTIYFGEGSWLTVV.

The CDR3 protein is CASSQGRGRADGYTF. The CDR3 DNA follows: TGCGCCAGCAGCCAAGGGAGGGGGAGGGCGGATGGCTACACCTTC. The chain employs TRBV4-1 and TRBJ1-2, with D perhaps matching TRBD1 (6 bases). The V end was cut by 1 base, the J end by 6 bases, with 15 bases between. The CDR3 loop spans 15 amino acids. Germline CDR1 reads MGHRA; CDR2 reads YSYEKL.

There are a few counts of this clone. One junction end disagrees with the germline gene, perhaps due to a read error. The chain joins TRBV6-5 to TRBJ2-1; TRBD1 matches at 7 bases. The CDR3 runs to 13 residues. Looked up from germline, CDR1 is MNHEY and CDR2 is SVGAGI. The CDR3 coding sequence is TGTGCCAGCAGTGACTCCGACAGGGATGAGCAGTTCTTC. Residues: CASSDSDRDEQFF.

This clone occurred a few times. The chain uses TRBV12-3 or TRBV12-4 and TRBJ1-4, with D perhaps matching TRBD1 (5 bases). V lost 6 bases and J 2 bases, leaving 10 bases between the germline ends. The CDR3 runs to 14 residues. CDR3 coding DNA: TGTGCCAGCAGCCCAGGGAAGACTAATGAAAAACTGTTTTTT. Its translation is CASSPGKTNEKLFF.

The chain joins TRBV27 to TRBJ2-7; possibly TRBD2 for D (5 bases). The CDR3 is made up of 14 amino acids. Germline V gene sequence: CDR1 MNHEY, CDR2 SMNVEV (reference sequence). The ends were cut back, 0 bases at V and 3 bases at J, with 9 bases in the middle. DNA for the CDR3: TGTGCCAGCAGTTTATCGAGGGCCCGCTACGAGCAGTACTTC. As protein: CASSLSRARYEQYF.

This chain joins TRBV18 and TRBJ2-7; 7 nucleotides align to TRBD2. CDR3 size: 14 residues. Germline CDR1 is KGHSH and CDR2 is LQKENI. The J segment lost 5 bases and the V segment lost 0 bases, leaving 4 bases of the junction unmatched. CDR3 sequence: CASSPPGGIHEQYF. In DNA, the CDR3 is TGTGCCAGCTCACCACCCGGGGGGATCCACGAGCAGTACTTC.

The chain is built from TRBV4-1 and TRBJ1-4; 9 nucleotides line up with TRBD1. The V segment lost 4 bases and the J segment 6 bases; nucleotides outside the gene matches: 6. The CDR3 runs to 15 residues. Germline loops: CDR1 MGHRA, CDR2 YSYEKL. The CDR3 is CASSRRTGEDEKLFF. The CDR3 region has the DNA TGCGCCAGCAGCCGACGGACAGGGGAGGATGAAAAACTGTTTTTT.

The chain has TRBV20-1 and TRBJ1-2; TRBD1 matches at 7 bases. CDR1 DFQATT and CDR2 SNEGSKA come from the germline V gene (reference sequence). The ends lost 0 bases at V and 3 bases at J; junction bases unmatched: 10. The CDR3 spans 16 residues. The CDR3 DNA reads TGCAGTGCTAGAGATACTATGGGACAGAGCCACTATGGCTACACCTTC. It yields the protein CSARDTMGQSHYGYTF.

This clone is medium-sized by share. This rearrangement joins TRBV3-1 to TRBJ2-7; 8 positions match TRBD1. The CDR3 consists of 14 residues. Germline CDR1 and CDR2: LGHDT and YNNKEL (reference sequence). V gave up 1 base and J gave up 3 bases; unmatched junction bases: 2. CDR3 nucleotide sequence: TGTGCCAGCAGCCAAGCCAGGGGGCGCTACGAGCAGTACTTC. Its protein product is CASSQARGRYEQYF.

This clone came up a few times. The chain employs TRBV6-4 and TRBJ2-6, with 9 bases matching TRBD1. V lost 6 bases, J lost 0 bases, and 6 bases stayed unmatched. CDR1 is MRHNA, CDR2 SNTAGT, per germline. CDR3 length: 17 residues. The CDR3 region has the DNA TGTGCCAGCAGACTAGGACAGGGGAGCTCTGGGGCCAACGTCCTGACTTTC. This gives the protein CASRLGQGSSGANVLTF.

The rearrangement uses TRBV7-8 and TRBJ1-2; maybe TRBD1 (5 bases). Trimming stripped 5 bases from V and 5 bases from J, with 15 bases between. The CDR3 loop spans 14 amino acids. From germline, CDR1 is SGHVS and CDR2 FQNEAQ. The CDR3: CASSASGGSYGYTF. DNA of the CDR3: TGTGCCAGCAGCGCCTCCGGGGGTAGTTATGGCTACACCTTC.

The rearrangement uses TRBV9 and TRBJ1-1, with 9 bases identical to TRBD1. The CDR3 covers 17 residues. The V gene's germline CDR1 is SGDLS and CDR2 YYNGEE. V was clipped by 4 bases and J by 1 base; unmatched bases: 11. The CDR3 nucleotides are TGTGCCAGCAGCCCCCCAGGGAGGGACAGGGCGAACACTGAAGCTTTCTTT. This sequence encodes CASSPPGRDRANTEAFF.

Only a few counts were recorded for this clone. The chain combines TRBV6-1 with TRBJ2-2; 10 bases are a match to TRBD1. V dropped 5 bases and J dropped 3; count of bases not matched to a gene: 3. The germline V gene encodes CDR1 MNHNS and CDR2 SASEGT. This CDR3 contains 15 residues. Here the CDR3 reads CASSPGTGDTGELFF. In DNA, the CDR3 is TGTGCCAGCAGTCCCGGGACAGGGGACACCGGGGAGCTGTTTTTT.

The chain links TRBV10-3 to TRBJ2-1; 15 nucleotides agree with TRBD2. This CDR3 spans 16 amino acids. From germline, CDR1 is ENHRY and CDR2 SYGVKD. With 3 bases clipped from V and 13 bases from J, the junction kept 10 bases outside the gene matches. CDR3 region: CAISDLGLAGGVRQFF. The DNA of the CDR3 is TGTGCCATCAGTGACCTGGGACTAGCGGGAGGAGTTCGCCAGTTCTTC.

The chain has TRBV20-1 and TRBJ2-1; 10 bases map to TRBD2. Germline CDR1 and CDR2: DFQATT and SNEGSKA (reference sequence). Trimming cost V 6 bases and J 9 bases; bases outside gene matches: 8. The CDR3 contains 13 residues. DNA of the CDR3: TGCAGTGCCACAGCGGGAGGGCCGACTGAGCAGTTCTTC. Its protein product is CSATAGGPTEQFF.

This clone turned up a few times. CDR3 nucleotide sequence: TGTGCCAGCAGTGACACGGGACGTAATCAGCCCCAGCATTTT. Translated, it gives CASSDTGRNQPQHF. The rearrangement links TRBV6-9 to TRBJ1-5; tentative D call: TRBD1 (5 bases). V was cut by 5 bases and J by 4 bases, with 12 bases left in between. CDR1 MNHGY and CDR2 SVAAGI come from the germline V gene. The CDR3 extends over 14 amino acids.